This TCR beta chain is drawn from a study of blood T cell repertoires in COVID-19. Study overall: Italy, Spain and the United States were the sources of the convalescent and acute COVID-19 samples. The analysed material was cDNA or gDNA that came from T cells, B-cell-depleted T cells, or PBMCs.

Per the original methods: Amplification from reference gene primers served as the basis for estimated nucleated cell counts. Repertoires were generated with immunoSEQ multiplex PCR, while TCRdb's copy carries only in-frame clones and drops some. Clonal size and the V and J genes are those of that table, whereas D and trimming came from the DNA. The sample gives roughly 180,000 clones, about 85% of which show up once; under 7% is in the top ten. Seattle patients were enrolled during active infection and followed longitudinally. The CDR3 spans 12 residues. Trimming cost V 5 bases and J 8 bases, with 10 bases left between them. Germline CDR1 reads SEHNR; CDR2 reads FQNEAQ (reference sequence).

This chain links TRBV7-9 with TRBJ2-1; D is unclear. Material: peripheral blood. The receptor was isolated from a woman between 50 and 59 years old with COVID-19, enrolled during active disease. CDR3: CASSLIDYEQFF. CDR3 sequence (DNA): TGTGCCAGCAGCCTTATAGACTATGAGCAGTTCTTC.